This T cell receptor (beta chain) is drawn from a study of memory CD8 T cells in hepatitis C reinfection. Study details: A couple of donors cleared primary HCV but became chronic after reinfection. Late or post reinfection samples were taken 12 to 24 weeks after detection.

CDR3 length: 14 residues. V shed 10 bases, J shed 4 bases, and the junction held 9 bases outside the gene matches. The germline gives CDR1 MNHEY, CDR2 SVGAGI. Sequencing used immunoSEQ multiplex PCR; TCRdb keeps in-frame clones, though not all of them. The table includes around 5,000 clones, roughly 89% detected once. Indicated time point: late/post reinfection, 12 to 24 weeks after detection. The sorted cells went straight to TCR sequencing with no prior in vitro expansion. Donors came from people who inject drugs enrolled in HEPCO, Canada. At all three reinfection time points, viable CD3+ CD8+ CD45RO- cells from two donors served as controls.

The sequenced material came from naive CD8+ T cells sorted from blood. This receptor was identified in a man aged 50 to 59 with hepatitis C virus infection. The chain couples TRBV6-5 to TRBJ2-2; 7 nucleotides line up with TRBD1. The CDR3 is CATSDRDRTGELFF. The CDR3 region has the DNA TGTGCCACCTCTGACAGGGACCGCACCGGGGAGCTGTTTTTT.